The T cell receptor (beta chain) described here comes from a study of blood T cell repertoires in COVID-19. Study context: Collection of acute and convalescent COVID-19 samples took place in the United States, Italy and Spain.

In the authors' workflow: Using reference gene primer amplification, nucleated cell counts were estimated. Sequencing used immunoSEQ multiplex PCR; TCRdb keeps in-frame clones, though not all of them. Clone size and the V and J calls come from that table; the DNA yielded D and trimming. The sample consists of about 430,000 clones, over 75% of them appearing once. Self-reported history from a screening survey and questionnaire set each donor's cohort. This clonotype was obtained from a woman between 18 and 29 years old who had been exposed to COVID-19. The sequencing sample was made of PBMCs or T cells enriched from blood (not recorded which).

CDR3 in DNA: TGCGCCAGCAGCCAACCCGGGACTAGCGTTTACGAGCAGTACTTC. Translation: CASSQPGTSVYEQYF. The V call is TRBV23-1, the J call TRBJ2-7; the match to TRBD2 covers 10 bases. TRBV23-1 is an open reading frame, and its role is uncertain. The CDR3 extends over 15 amino acids. Unmatched junction bases numbered 9, after V lost 6 bases and J lost 4 bases.